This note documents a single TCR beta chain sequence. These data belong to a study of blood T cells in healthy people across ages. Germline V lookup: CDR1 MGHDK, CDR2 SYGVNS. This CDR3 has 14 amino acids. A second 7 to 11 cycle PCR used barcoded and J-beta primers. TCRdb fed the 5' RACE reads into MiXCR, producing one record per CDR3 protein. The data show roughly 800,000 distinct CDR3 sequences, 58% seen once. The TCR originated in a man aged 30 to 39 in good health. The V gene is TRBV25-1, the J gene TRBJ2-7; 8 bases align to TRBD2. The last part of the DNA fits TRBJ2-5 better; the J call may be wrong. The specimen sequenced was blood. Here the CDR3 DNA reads TGTGCCAGCACGCCGGGAGGGGGGCAGCAGACCCAGTACTTC. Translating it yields CASTPGGGQQTQYF.